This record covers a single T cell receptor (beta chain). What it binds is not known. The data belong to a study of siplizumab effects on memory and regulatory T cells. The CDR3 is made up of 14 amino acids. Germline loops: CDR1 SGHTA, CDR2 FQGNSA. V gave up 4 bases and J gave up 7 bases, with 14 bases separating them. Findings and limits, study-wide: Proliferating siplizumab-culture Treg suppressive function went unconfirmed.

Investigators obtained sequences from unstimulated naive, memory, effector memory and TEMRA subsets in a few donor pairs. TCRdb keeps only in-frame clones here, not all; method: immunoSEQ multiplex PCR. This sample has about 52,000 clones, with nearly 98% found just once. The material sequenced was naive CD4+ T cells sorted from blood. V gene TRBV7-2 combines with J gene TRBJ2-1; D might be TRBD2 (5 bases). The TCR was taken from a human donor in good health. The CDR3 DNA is TGTGCCAGCAGCTCGGGGAGCGCGCCAAATGAGCAGTTCTTC. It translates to CASSSGSAPNEQFF.